The entry that follows covers one T cell receptor beta chain sequence. The CDR3 is 17 residues long. The ends lost 5 bases at V and 2 bases at J; junction bases unmatched: 14. The germline V gene encodes CDR1 SGHAT and CDR2 FQNNGV. This table comes from immunoSEQ multiplex PCR, and its TCRdb copy is limited to in-frame clones, with some not included. This table has 350,000 to 450,000 clones, around 87% appearing once. The data belong to a study of blood T cell repertoires in COVID-19. Seattle patients were enrolled during active infection and followed longitudinally. Source material: peripheral blood. V and J are TRBV11-2 and TRBJ2-7, with 8 bases matching TRBD1. This clonotype was obtained from a woman aged 60-70 years with COVID-19, enrolled during active disease. The CDR3 nucleotides are TGTGCCAGCAGCCCGACCCTGATGGACAGGGTTCCCTACGAGCAGTACTTC. This gives the protein CASSPTLMDRVPYEQYF.